This TCR beta chain stems from a study of CD8 T cells in ankylosing spondylitis. The study, taken as a whole, reports: There were earlier reports of some motif variants in reactive arthritis synovial fluid and blood. Researchers reportedly found disease-linked clones significantly enriched in matched ankylosing spondylitis synovial fluid. A TCR beta motif of about 8 highly homologous variants appeared characteristic of ankylosing spondylitis blood. Clones linked with disease were CD8+ and fairly uncommon in the peripheral blood.

Quantitative 5'-RACE with molecular barcodes produced the TCR beta libraries. A single record per CDR3 protein comes from TCRdb applying MiXCR to the 5' RACE reads. The sample contains under 850,000 distinct CDR3 sequences, 15% to 20% of which appear only once. CDR1 and CDR2 (germline): MNHEY, SVGAGI. The J segment lost 9 bases and the V segment lost 6 bases, leaving 7 bases of the junction unmatched. This CDR3 spans 15 amino acids. This clonotype came up a few times. What it recognizes is unknown. The sample comprised blood, either unsorted or a sorted T cell fraction (not recorded which). This receptor was taken from a male donor with ankylosing spondylitis. The chain recombines TRBV6-5 with TRBJ2-1, with 14 nucleotides matching TRBD2. As DNA, the CDR3 is TGTGCCAGCAGACTCGGACTAGCGGGGGGCCTTGAGCAGTTCTTC. Amino acid sequence: CASRLGLAGGLEQFF.